A single sample gave rise to the 19 T cell receptor beta chains below, sequenced in a study of Tregs in tolerant kidney transplant recipients. The antigens these receptors bind are not known. The protocol was immunoSEQ multiplex PCR, while the TCRdb copy is restricted to in-frame clones and leaves out a portion. Here the sample table reports thousands of clones. Recipient PBMCs carried a CFSE label and met irradiated graft donor PBMCs for five to seven days before FACS sorting. Sample: CD4+ T cells from blood cultured with allogeneic cells, taken before the transplant. Source of these receptors: a human patient who received a combined kidney and bone marrow transplant.

This clone shows up as medium-sized (0.01 to 0.1%) by frequency. The read finishes 3 residues shy of the CDR3 end, and the germline J gene is used to complete it. This chain links TRBV6-2 or TRBV6-3 with TRBJ1-2, with 8 bases lining up with TRBD1. There are 15 residues in the CDR3. Germline V gene data show CDR1 as MNHEY and CDR2 as SVGEGT. Partial CDR3 DNA: TGTGCCAGCAACCTATCAGGGGGCGAGTCGCGGGGC. This sequence encodes CASNLSGGESRG. The whole CDR3 reads CASNLSGGESRGYTF.

With regard to this clone: The read gets to within 3 residues of the CDR3 end, and the germline J gene fills in the rest. This chain links TRBV24-1 with TRBJ1-2; D ambiguous. The CDR3 has 13 amino acids. Germline loops: CDR1 KGHDR, CDR2 SFDVKD. The DNA read from the CDR3 is TGTGCCACCAGTGATTTCGGGGAAGGCGGC. It is translated as CATSDFGEGG. The entire CDR3 is CATSDFGEGGYTF.

A word on this clone: The read falls 3 residues short of the CDR3 end, and the missing part is taken from the germline J gene. V gene TRBV2 combines with J gene TRBJ2-5; 9 bases line up with TRBD2. Unmatched junction bases numbered 8, after V lost 2 bases and J lost 7 bases. Germline V CDR1 and CDR2: SNHLY, FYNNEI. The CDR3 runs to 15 residues. The part of the CDR3 DNA that was read is TGTGCCAGCAGTGAAACGCGGGGGGGCCCAGGGACC. Translation gives CASSETRGGPGT. The entire CDR3 is CASSETRGGPGTQYF.

By frequency, this clone is medium-sized (0.01 to 0.1%). The CDR3 extends 3 residues past the end of the read, so its final part is completed from the germline J gene. The rearrangement links TRBV19 to TRBJ2-3, with D tentatively TRBD1 (5 bases). V dropped 4 bases and J dropped 1 base, with 9 bases sitting between them. The germline gives CDR1 LNHDA, CDR2 SQIVND (reference sequence). There are 14 residues in the CDR3. Incomplete CDR3 DNA: TGTGCCAGTAGTACCTCCAGGGGCACAGATACG. This encodes CASSTSRGTDT. The full CDR3 protein is CASSTSRGTDTQYF.

In regard to this clone: The read terminates 3 residues before the CDR3 end, so the remaining end is supplied by the germline J gene. The chain combines TRBV5-4 with TRBJ2-7; 13 positions match TRBD2. The germline CDR1 and CDR2 sequences are SGHNT and YYREEE (reference sequence). This CDR3 has 16 amino acids. With 3 bases clipped from V and 1 base from J, the junction kept 4 bases outside the gene matches. CDR3 residues: CASSSGTSGMSYEQYF. CDR3 DNA (partial): TGTGCCAGCAGCTCCGGGACTAGCGGGATGTCCTACGAG.

As concerns this clone: The observed sequence ends 3 residues before the CDR3 terminus, with the missing tail filled in from the germline J gene. This chain connects TRBV11-2 to TRBJ2-7, with no clear D. Germline lookup yields CDR1 SGHAT and CDR2 FQNNGV. The CDR3 consists of 13 residues. Trimming took off 5 bases at V and 0 bases at J, with 8 bases between the two ends. The CDR3: CASSPQVSYEQYF. The DNA read from the CDR3 is TGTGCCAGCAGCCCACAAGTCTCCTACGAG. The full variable domain, completed using reference TRBV11-2 and TRBJ2-7, is EAGVAQSPRYKIIEKRQSVAFWCNPISGHATLYWYQQILGQGPKLLIQFQNNGVVDDSQLPKDRFSAERLKGVDSTLKIQPAKLEDSAVYLCASSPQVSYEQYFGPGTRLTVT.

Judged by frequency, this clone is medium-sized. The observed sequence ends 3 residues before the CDR3 terminus, with the missing tail filled in from the germline J gene. This chain uses TRBV19 with TRBJ2-5; possible D gene TRBD2, 6 bases. The CDR3 covers 14 residues. The V gene lost 5 bases and the J gene lost 4 bases, with 14 bases spanning the gap. The germline V gene has CDR1 LNHDA and CDR2 SQIVND (reference sequence). The sequenced CDR3 bases are TGTGCCAGTAGTTGGGACTCCCTTTCAGAGACC. The encoded protein is CASSWDSLSET. The full CDR3 protein reads CASSWDSLSETQYF.

Comment on this clone: The read ends 3 residues early relative to the CDR3; the germline J gene fills the gap. This chain uses TRBV4-1 with TRBJ1-6; 7 bases map to TRBD1. Per the germline V gene, CDR1 is MGHRA and CDR2 is YSYEKL. There are 14 residues in the CDR3. V was pared by 4 bases and J by 7 bases, with 4 bases of the junction left unmatched. The CDR3 spells CASSLDRANSPLHF. CDR3 DNA, as far as it was read: TGCGCCAGCAGCCTTGACAGGGCAAATTCACCC.

With respect to this clone: The read terminates 3 residues before the CDR3 end, so the remaining end is supplied by the germline J gene. The chain joins TRBV4-1 to TRBJ1-1; the match to TRBD1 covers 8 bases. The CDR3 extends over 15 amino acids. Germline trimming cut 4 bases from V and 4 bases from J; bases unmatched to any gene: 8. Germline CDR1 is MGHRA and CDR2 is YSYEKL. CDR3 DNA, as far as it was read: TGCGCCAGCAGCCCGGTGGACAGGGCGGGCACTGAA. It codes for CASSPVDRAGTE. The whole CDR3 reads CASSPVDRAGTEAFF.

Note on this clone: The read gets to within 3 residues of the CDR3 end, and the germline J gene fills in the rest. The chain employs TRBV2 and TRBJ2-5, with 8 nucleotides matching TRBD2. Trimming took 0 bases from V and 3 from J; bases not matched to a gene: 6. The germline V gene encodes CDR1 SNHLY and CDR2 FYNNEI. The CDR3 totals 16 residues. The DNA read from the CDR3 is TGTGCCAGCAGTGAAGCGGCCAGCGGGGGAAAAGAGACC. Translation: CASSEAASGGKET. The complete CDR3 sequence is CASSEAASGGKETQYF.

By frequency, this clone is medium-sized. Incomplete CDR3 DNA: TGTGCCAGTAGTTTCGGTCCGGGGGTCGGCAAAAACATT. Encoded protein: CASSFGPGVGKNI. The full CDR3 is CASSFGPGVGKNIQYF. The chain couples TRBV19 to TRBJ2-4; D possibly corresponds to TRBD2 (6 bases). Read coverage stops 3 residues before the CDR3 terminus; the germline J gene supplies the remainder. The CDR3 is 16 residues long. V was pared by 5 bases and J by 3 bases, with 17 bases between. Per germline, CDR1 LNHDA and CDR2 SQIVND (reference sequence).

Frequency places this clone as medium-sized (0.01 to 0.1%). Sequencing ends 3 residues short of the CDR3 end; the germline J gene provides the rest. The chain joins TRBV19 to TRBJ1-1; D gene uncertain. V was pared by 4 bases and J by 1 base, with 7 bases between. The CDR3 is made up of 13 amino acids. Germline V gene data show CDR1 as LNHDA and CDR2 as SQIVND (reference sequence). The CDR3 reads CASSRRENTEAFF. The DNA read from the CDR3 is TGTGCCAGTAGTAGGCGGGAGAACACTGAA.

This clone shows up as medium-sized by frequency. The read falls 3 residues short of the CDR3 end, and the missing part is taken from the germline J gene. This chain links TRBV18 with TRBJ1-2; the match to TRBD1 covers 8 bases. J lost 4 bases, V lost 3 bases, and 4 bases had no gene match. This CDR3 contains 14 residues. Germline V CDR1 and CDR2: KGHSH, LQKENI. CDR3 residues: CASSPTGDGYGYTF. The CDR3 DNA, read in part, is TGTGCCAGCTCACCGACAGGGGATGGCTATGGC.

This clone is labeled large based on frequency. The read terminates 3 residues before the CDR3 end, so the remaining end is supplied by the germline J gene. The chain carries TRBV7-7 and TRBJ1-6; tentative D call: TRBD1 (6 bases). Looked up from germline, CDR1 is SSHAT and CDR2 is FNYEAQ (reference sequence). This CDR3 has 13 residues. V lost 5 bases and J 7 bases, leaving 9 bases between the germline ends. The DNA read from the CDR3 is TGTGCCAGCAGCGTTACAGGGAATTCACCC. As protein: CASSVTGNSP. From start to end, the CDR3 is CASSVTGNSPLHF.

As for this clone: Coverage ceases 3 residues before the CDR3 finishes, and the germline J gene fills in the end. The genes are TRBV12-3 or TRBV12-4 and TRBJ2-1; D is possibly TRBD2 (6 bases). The CDR3 length is 17 residues. With 5 bases removed from V and 0 bases from J, the gap between germline ends came to 17 bases. The CDR3 bases that were read are TGTGCCAGCAGTCCCCCCTCAGGGCGGGGCTCCTACAATGAG. As protein: CASSPPSGRGSYNE. The whole CDR3 sequence reads CASSPPSGRGSYNEQFF.

This clone shows up as medium-sized by frequency. The read halts 3 residues ahead of the CDR3 end, with the missing end drawn from the germline J gene. The V call is TRBV5-6, the J call TRBJ2-7, with D uncertain. Trimming shortened V by 0 bases and J by 2 bases, and 9 bases separated the two germline ends. Germline V gene data show CDR1 as SGHDT and CDR2 as YYEEEE. The CDR3 is made up of 14 amino acids. Partial CDR3 DNA: TGTGCCAGCAGCTTGGCAGGTTACCCCTACGAG. Translated, it gives CASSLAGYPYE. The complete CDR3 reads CASSLAGYPYEQYF.

Concerning this clone itself: The DNA ends 3 residues before the CDR3 does, and the rest of the CDR3 is filled in from the germline J gene. The chain combines TRBV20-1 with TRBJ2-1, with D possibly matching TRBD1 (6 bases). The CDR3 totals 14 residues. The V gene lost 2 bases and the J gene lost 7 bases, with 15 bases spanning the gap. Germline values: CDR1 DFQATT, CDR2 SNEGSKA (reference sequence). Partial CDR3 DNA: TGCAGTGCTAGATCCGGGACAAATATAAATGAG. Its protein product is CSARSGTNINE. In full, the CDR3 is CSARSGTNINEQFF.

Of note for this clone: The read stops 3 residues short of the end of the CDR3; the missing end is completed from the germline J gene. This rearrangement joins TRBV13 to TRBJ1-1; possible D gene TRBD1, 6 bases. Trimming shortened V by 2 bases and J by 5 bases, and 21 bases separated the two germline ends. The CDR3 loop spans 17 amino acids. Germline V gene data show CDR1 as PRHDT and CDR2 as FYEKMQ (reference sequence). This CDR3 reads CASSLPRGLMGATEAFF. The covered CDR3 bases are TGTGCCAGCAGCTTACCGCGGGGGCTAATGGGAGCGACTGAA.

Notes on this clone: The observed sequence ends 3 residues before the CDR3 terminus, with the missing tail filled in from the germline J gene. The V and J genes are TRBV10-2 and TRBJ2-7; 8 bases are shared with TRBD1. Looked up from germline, CDR1 is WSHSY and CDR2 is SAAADI. With 3 bases clipped from V and 2 bases from J, the junction kept 9 bases outside the gene matches. The CDR3 spans 16 residues. CDR3 loop: CASSDGGTGTPYEQYF. CDR3 bases read: TGCGCCAGCAGTGACGGCGGGACAGGTACCCCCTACGAG.